A single sample gave rise to the 30 T cell receptor beta chains below, sequenced in a study of PD-1 blockade in mismatch repair-deficient tumors. Data came from immunoSEQ multiplex PCR; TCRdb stores just in-frame clones and leaves some out. The table records some 100,000 clones, roughly four fifths of them present only once. The sample was peripheral blood, taken roughly eight months after starting pembrolizumab. Source of these receptors: an adult with mismatch repair-deficient cancer.

V and J are TRBV11-3 and TRBJ1-2; D call uncertain. V lost 4 bases, J lost 5 bases, and 11 bases lay in between. Looked up from germline, CDR1 is SGHNT and CDR2 is YENEEA. This CDR3 contains 13 residues. The CDR3 sequence: CASSSRTDYGYTF. The CDR3 DNA reads TGTGCCAGCAGCTCGAGGACGGATTATGGCTACACCTTC.

This clone was recorded once. The V and J genes are TRBV30 and TRBJ2-2, with a tentative D call TRBD2 (5 bases). Germline lookup yields CDR1 GTSNPN and CDR2 SVGIG (reference sequence). The CDR3 extends over 15 amino acids. V lost 2 bases and J 5 bases, leaving 15 bases between the germline ends. This CDR3 reads CAWSLGSTGTGELFF. The CDR3 coding sequence is TGTGCCTGGAGTCTGGGGTCGACGGGAACCGGGGAGCTGTTTTTT.

The rearrangement uses TRBV5-6 and TRBJ2-6; 12 bases map to TRBD2. The V and J ends lost 5 bases and 4 bases, in that order; junction bases with no gene match: 10. The CDR3 spans 18 residues. Germline CDR1 and CDR2: SGHDT and YYEEEE. CDR3 nucleotides: TGTGCCAGCAGGTTCTCTAGCGGGAGGGCAGGAGGGGCCAACGTCCTGACTTTC. Translating gives CASRFSSGRAGGANVLTF.

Details on this clone: A junction boundary mismatches the germline segment, possibly from a read error. The chain combines TRBV7-7 with TRBJ2-5; D possibly uses TRBD1 or TRBD2 (5 bases each). Germline lookup yields CDR1 SSHAT and CDR2 FNYEAQ (reference sequence). The CDR3 is 16 residues long. The CDR3 loop reads CASSLGPGTDQETQYF. The CDR3 DNA reads as TGTGCTAGCAGCTTAGGACCGGGGACGGATCAAGAGACCCAGTACTTC.

The gene calls are TRBV7-6 and TRBJ2-7, with D maybe TRBD1 (5 bases). V was cut by 5 bases and J by 3 bases, with 14 bases left in between. The CDR3 spans 14 residues. Germline V gene sequence: CDR1 SGHVS, CDR2 FNYEAQ. The CDR3: CASSRYKDSYEQYF. CDR3 DNA: TGTGCCAGCAGCCGATACAAAGACAGCTACGAGCAGTACTTC.

This clone showed up just a few times. The V call is TRBV30, the J call TRBJ2-7; 9 positions agree with TRBD2. With 2 bases clipped from V and 3 bases from J, the junction kept 2 bases outside the gene matches. The CDR3 has 13 amino acids. The germline gives CDR1 GTSNPN, CDR2 SVGIG (reference sequence). The CDR3 region has the DNA TGTGCCTGGAGTATTAGCGGGAGCTACGAGCAGTACTTC. Translated: CAWSISGSYEQYF.

The chain uses TRBV7-6 and TRBJ2-1; D might be TRBD1 (6 bases). CDR1 SGHVS and CDR2 FNYEAQ come from the germline V gene. The length of the CDR3 is 14 residues. V was shortened by 4 bases and J by 5 bases, with 12 bases between the two germline ends. For the CDR3, the DNA is TGTGCCAGCAGCTCCCGGACAGCCGACAATGAGCAGTTCTTC. Translation gives CASSSRTADNEQFF.

The CDR3 DNA reads as TGCAGCGTTGTGGTACTACAAGAGACCCAGTACTTC. As protein: CSVVVLQETQYF. This chain links TRBV29-1 with TRBJ2-5; D unclear. This CDR3 has 12 residues. Per the germline V gene, CDR1 is SQVTM and CDR2 is ANQGSEA. Trimming took 4 bases from V and 2 from J, leaving 8 bases between them.

In its sample, this clone was seen a few times. The chain employs TRBV5-1 and TRBJ1-3; 7 bases fit TRBD1. In germline, CDR1 is SGHRS, CDR2 YFSETQ. V dropped 1 base and J dropped 2; count of bases not matched to a gene: 0. This CDR3 is built from 14 residues. The CDR3 nucleotides are TGCGCCAGCAGCTTGACAGGGGCTGGAAACACCATATATTTT. As protein: CASSLTGAGNTIYF.

The chain combines TRBV11-2 with TRBJ2-5; TRBD1 matches 8 bases. Germline-derived CDR1 and CDR2 are SGHAT and FQNNGV. J was trimmed by 0 bases and V by 2 bases; bases with no gene match: 8. CDR3 length equals 17 residues. The CDR3, as DNA: TGTGCCAGCAGCTTACTTACAGGGGGAGAGTACCAAGAGACCCAGTACTTC. Its protein product is CASSLLTGGEYQETQYF.

The chain uses TRBV5-4 and TRBJ1-1; no definite D call. This CDR3 comprises 14 residues. The V and J ends lost 4 bases and 1 base respectively, with 11 bases between them. Germline-derived CDR1 and CDR2 are SGHNT and YYREEE (reference sequence). The CDR3: CASSQDRSNTEAFF. CDR3 bases: TGTGCCAGCAGCCAGGACCGATCGAACACTGAAGCTTTCTTT.

This clone appeared once. The CDR3 DNA follows: TGTGCCAGCAGCTCTAGCCCCTCCTACGAGCAGTACTTC. It is translated as CASSSSPSYEQYF. The chain is built from TRBV7-9 and TRBJ2-7; maybe TRBD2 (5 bases). Trimming pared 4 bases from V and 0 bases from J, leaving 7 bases between. Per germline, CDR1 SEHNR and CDR2 FQNEAQ (reference sequence). The CDR3 extends over 13 amino acids.

The chain links TRBV30 to TRBJ2-1; 9 nucleotides agree with TRBD2. The CDR3 totals 14 residues. V gave up 1 base and J gave up 4 bases; unmatched junction bases: 2. From germline, CDR1 is GTSNPN and CDR2 SVGIG (reference sequence). The CDR3 here is CAWSAAGGYNEQFF. CDR3 nucleotide sequence: TGTGCCTGGAGTGCAGCGGGAGGTTACAATGAGCAGTTCTTC.

With respect to this clone: The junction does not match germline at one end; this may be a read error. V gene TRBV29-1 combines with J gene TRBJ1-1; a weak D match, TRBD1 (5 bases). This CDR3 is 10 amino acids long. Germline-derived CDR1 and CDR2 are SQVTM and ANQGSEA. As DNA, the CDR3 is TGCAGCGTTAAACAGGAGTACTTGCGTTTT. This codes for CSVKQEYLRF.

About this clone: The final CDR3 position lacks the conserved phenylalanine or tryptophan, pointing to a likely read error. Because the CDR3's place on the DNA is in doubt, the DNA is left out and the CDR3 is given as listed by TCRdb. The V gene is TRBV6-1, the J gene TRBJ2-7; the table's D call, TRBD2, has no DNA check behind it. Germline CDR1 and CDR2: MNHNS and SASEGT. Including both end residues, the CDR3 is 12 amino acids long. The CDR3 protein is CASLGGREGLML.

The chain recombines TRBV5-4 with TRBJ1-2, with D possibly matching TRBD1 (6 bases). The CDR3 runs 14 residues. The germline CDR1 and CDR2 sequences are SGHNT and YYREEE (reference sequence). Deletions cut 0 bases from V and 3 bases from J, with 9 bases between. CDR3 coding DNA: TGTGCCAGCAGCTTGGAGTCAGGGGACTATGGCTACACCTTC. Translating it yields CASSLESGDYGYTF.

The chain has TRBV7-6 and TRBJ2-7; TRBD1 matches 7 bases. The CDR3 extends over 12 amino acids. Losses at the gene ends were 2 bases for V and 9 bases for J; bases not matched to a gene: 4. The V gene's germline CDR1 is SGHVS and CDR2 FNYEAQ. The CDR3 nucleotides are TGTGCCAGCAGCTTATTTCGGACAGGGCAGTACTTC. It is translated as CASSLFRTGQYF.

This chain connects TRBV11-3 to TRBJ2-7, with unresolved D. Germline loops: CDR1 SGHNT, CDR2 YENEEA. The V end lost 1 base, the J end lost 6 bases, and 10 bases lay between the germline ends. The CDR3 loop spans 13 amino acids. Written as DNA, the CDR3 is TGTGCCAGCAGCTTAGGGCGAGTGGGCGAGCAGTACTTC. Its protein product is CASSLGRVGEQYF. The variable domain in full, with the rest retrieved from reference TRBV11-3 and TRBJ2-7, is EAGVVQSPRYKIIEKKQPVAFWCNPISGHNTLYWYLQNLGQGPELLIRYENEEAVDDSQLPKDRFSAERLKGVDSTLKIQPAELGDSAVYLCASSLGRVGEQYFGPGTRLTVT.

The rearrangement joins TRBV5-5 to TRBJ2-7, with 11 bases matching TRBD2. Per germline, CDR1 SGHKS and CDR2 YYEKEE (reference sequence). The junction had 4 bases not matched to a gene; V was cut back by 0 bases and J by 5 bases. This CDR3 comprises 15 residues. The DNA of the CDR3 is TGTGCCAGCAGCTTGGTAGCGGGAGGGCCCCACGAGCAGTACTTC. This sequence encodes CASSLVAGGPHEQYF.

The V call is TRBV7-9, the J call TRBJ1-1, with a possible D match to TRBD1 (5 bases). The germline V gene encodes CDR1 SEHNR and CDR2 FQNEAQ (reference sequence). The V end lost 1 base, the J end lost 0 bases, and 6 bases lay between the germline ends. CDR3 size: 14 residues. The CDR3: CASSLGDLNTEAFF. In DNA form, the CDR3 reads TGTGCCAGCAGCTTAGGGGACCTGAACACTGAAGCTTTCTTT. Drawing the rest from reference TRBV7-9 and TRBJ1-1, the complete variable domain is DTGVSQNPRHKITKRGQNVTFRCDPISEHNRLYWYRQTLGQGPEFLTYFQNEAQLEKSRLLSDRFSAERPKGSFSTLEIQRTEQGDSAMYLCASSLGDLNTEAFFGQGTRLTVV.

V and J are TRBV7-2 and TRBJ2-1; D call uncertain. In germline, CDR1 is SGHTA, CDR2 FQGNSA. The CDR3 is made up of 13 amino acids. V lost 5 bases, J lost 4 bases, and 9 bases lay in between. The CDR3 sequence: CASSPVFYNEQFF. The CDR3 nucleotides read TGTGCCAGCAGCCCGGTATTTTACAATGAGCAGTTCTTC.

This chain uses TRBV5-6 with TRBJ2-1, with D tentatively TRBD2 (5 bases). V lost 0 bases and J lost 10, with 11 bases in between. Germline assignment: CDR1 SGHDT and CDR2 YYEEEE. The CDR3 has 13 residues. The CDR3 spells CASSLADGKEQFF. Written as DNA, the CDR3 is TGTGCCAGCAGCTTGGCCGACGGGAAGGAGCAGTTCTTC. The full variable domain, completed using reference TRBV5-6 and TRBJ2-1, is DAGVTQSPTHLIKTRGQQVTLRCSPKSGHDTVSWYQQALGQGPQFIFQYYEEEERQRGNFPDRFSGHQFPNYSSELNVNALLLGDSALYLCASSLADGKEQFFGPGTRLTVL.

This clone was found a few times. The chain recombines TRBV2 with TRBJ1-5; the D is unclear. Trimming removed 2 bases at V and 7 bases at J, with 9 bases between. Germline V CDR1 and CDR2: SNHLY, FYNNEI. The CDR3 runs to 13 residues. Here the CDR3 reads CASSEYVSQPQHF. DNA for the CDR3: TGTGCCAGCAGTGAATACGTAAGCCAGCCCCAGCATTTT.

V is TRBV11-1 and J is TRBJ2-1; TRBD1 agrees at 9 bases. Losses at the gene ends were 3 bases for V and 5 bases for J; bases not matched to a gene: 2. The germline gives CDR1 SGHAT, CDR2 FQDESV (reference sequence). The CDR3 is 14 amino acids. CDR3 sequence reads: CASSLDRGHNEQFF. In nucleotides, the CDR3 is TGTGCCAGCAGCTTGGACAGGGGCCACAATGAGCAGTTCTTC.

The genes are TRBV7-6 and TRBJ1-5, with D perhaps matching TRBD1 (6 bases). Looked up from germline, CDR1 is SGHVS and CDR2 is FNYEAQ. V lost 5 bases and J 7 bases, leaving 15 bases between the germline ends. The CDR3 is 14 amino acids. CDR3 region: CASSREQGAQPQHF. The DNA of the CDR3 is TGTGCCAGCAGCCGAGAACAGGGTGCCCAGCCCCAGCATTTT.

This chain links TRBV19 with TRBJ1-5; D not certain. Germline loops: CDR1 LNHDA, CDR2 SQIVND (reference sequence). Trimming left V 5 bases short and J 4 bases short, with 15 bases between. The CDR3 length is 15 residues. The CDR3 sequence is CASSLQRVMNQPQHF. CDR3 sequence (DNA): TGTGCCAGTAGTCTACAAAGGGTTATGAATCAGCCCCAGCATTTT.

The J gene is TRBJ2-3, the V gene TRBV7-9; 11 bases agree with TRBD2. The length of the CDR3 is 14 residues. The germline gives CDR1 SEHNR, CDR2 FQNEAQ (reference sequence). With 5 bases clipped from V and 5 bases from J, the junction kept 3 bases outside the gene matches. Written as DNA, the CDR3 is TGTGCCAGCAGCCCTCTAGCGGGAGGAGATACGCAGTATTTT. Protein sequence: CASSPLAGGDTQYF. Using reference TRBV7-9 and TRBJ2-3 for the parts outside the CDR3, the full variable domain is DTGVSQNPRHKITKRGQNVTFRCDPISEHNRLYWYRQTLGQGPEFLTYFQNEAQLEKSRLLSDRFSAERPKGSFSTLEIQRTEQGDSAMYLCASSPLAGGDTQYFGPGTRLTVL.

CDR3 nucleotide sequence: TGCGCCAGCAGCTTGGGGACTAACACAGATACGCAGTATTTT. Amino acid sequence: CASSLGTNTDTQYF. The chain employs TRBV5-1 and TRBJ2-3, with D possibly being TRBD2 (6 bases). V lost 0 bases and J lost 2, with 7 bases in between. The CDR3 has 14 amino acids. CDR1 and CDR2 from the germline V gene are SGHRS and YFSETQ.

The genes are TRBV30 and TRBJ2-7; 7 nucleotides match TRBD2. This CDR3 region has 13 residues. In germline, CDR1 is GTSNPN, CDR2 SVGIG (reference sequence). With 0 bases clipped from V and 7 bases from J, the junction kept 6 bases outside the gene matches. The CDR3 is CAWSVGLGREQYF. In nucleotides, the CDR3 is TGTGCCTGGAGTGTAGGACTAGGGAGAGAGCAGTACTTC.

The genes are TRBV6-6 and TRBJ1-2, with unresolved D. The V and J ends lost 8 bases and 6 bases respectively, with 16 bases between them. Germline-derived CDR1 and CDR2 are MNHNY and SVGAGI (reference sequence). The CDR3 sequence is 13 residues long. For the CDR3, the DNA is TGTGCCAGCGCACCGGGAGCCGGGGATGGCTACACCTTC. Translating it yields CASAPGAGDGYTF.